This entry describes one TCR beta chain. The sample belongs to a study of blood T cell repertoires in COVID-19. Across the whole study: Material from acute and convalescent COVID-19 was sourced from the United States, Italy and Spain. T cells, B-cell-depleted T cells, or PBMCs provided the cDNA or gDNA that served as material.

Germline V gene data show CDR1 as SGHTA and CDR2 as FQGTGA. The length of the CDR3 is 15 residues. V trimming: 6 bases; J trimming: 2 bases; junction bases outside the gene matches: 3. Under the authors' procedure: The authors estimated nucleated cell counts from reference gene primer amplification. Assay used: immunoSEQ multiplex PCR; TCRdb lists only in-frame clones, some missing. The DNA was the basis for D and trimming; V, J and clone size are from that table. This repertoire shows approximately 100,000 clones, more than 85% found once; its top ten account for under 20%. This TCR came from a human donor with acute or convalescent COVID-19. The donor label of this sample is uncertain. The V call is TRBV7-3, the J call TRBJ2-5; 13 bases agree with TRBD2. The sequenced sample was peripheral blood. The CDR3 spells CASSRTSGGQETQYF. CDR3 coding DNA: TGTGCCAGCAGTAGGACTAGCGGGGGACAAGAGACCCAGTACTTC.